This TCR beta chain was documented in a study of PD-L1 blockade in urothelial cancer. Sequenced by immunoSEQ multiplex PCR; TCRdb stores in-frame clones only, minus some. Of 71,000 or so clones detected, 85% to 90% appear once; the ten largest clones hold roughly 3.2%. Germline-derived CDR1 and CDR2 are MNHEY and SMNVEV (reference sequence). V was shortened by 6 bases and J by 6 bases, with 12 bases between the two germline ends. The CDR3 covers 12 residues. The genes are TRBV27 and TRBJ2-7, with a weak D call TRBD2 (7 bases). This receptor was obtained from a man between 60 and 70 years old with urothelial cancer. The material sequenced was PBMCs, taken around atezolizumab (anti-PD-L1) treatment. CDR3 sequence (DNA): TGTGCCAGCAGGGAACGGGGGGCCGAGCAGTACTTC. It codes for CASRERGAEQYF.